This record looks at one T cell receptor (beta chain) sequence and its context. Its specificity is not known. Clones were read by immunoSEQ multiplex PCR, and TCRdb kept only the in-frame ones, dropping some. The top ten clones hold 2% to 3% of a sample with about 73,000 clones, 65% to 80% of them seen once. Once cultured for 10 days, the cells underwent separation to obtain CD4+ T cells. Participants each got two BNT162b2 or mRNA-1273 vaccine doses. This entry is derived from a study of vaccination effects on CD4 cells after COVID-19. Study-level information: A density of fewer than 2.5 million PBMC per well was used; these cells were cultured with approximately 10 IU/ml IL-2 and approximately 9.4 ug/ml peptides.

Germline V CDR1 and CDR2: SEHNR, FQNEAQ (reference sequence). The CDR3 is made up of 13 amino acids. V was cut by 1 base and J by 10 bases, with 13 bases left in between. The study, taken as a whole, reports: There were few convalescent patients in the study and no early post-infection timepoints.

The clonotype originates from a human donor who received a COVID-19 vaccine. The chain combines TRBV7-9 with TRBJ1-1; D is ambiguous. The source was CD4+ T cells from PBMCs cultured without peptide, collected after COVID-19 vaccination. The CDR3 DNA sequence: TGTGCCAGCAGCTTAGTACCTCGGGGAGTAGCTTTCTTT. Its translation is CASSLVPRGVAFF.